Listed here are 3 T cell receptor beta chains from one sample, sequenced in a study of response to subunit inactivated influenza vaccine (dated by TCRdb to 2016 to 2019). Library preparation was by RT-PCR. The run used an Illumina HiSeq 2500. TCRdb trimmed the raw reads at Q25, called clones with MiXCR and kept productive beta chains. Each record represents a unique CDR3 protein, reported with the most common genes and DNA among its rows. The sample table records almost 600,000 distinct CDR3 sequences; around 13% of these occur just once. 11% of the sample lies in the top ten. The sample was PBMCs from blood, taken 11 to 12 days after vaccination. These receptors all come from a man aged 45-65 years who received an inactivated influenza vaccine. Donor details come from another sample of the same person, matched by shared clones.

This clonotype was seen repeatedly, ten times or more. The chain employs TRBV5-1 and TRBJ1-3; D remains ambiguous. V was cut by 4 bases and J by 0 bases, with 11 bases left in between. The germline V gene encodes CDR1 SGHRS and CDR2 YFSETQ. This CDR3 has 15 residues. CDR3 amino acids: CASSDGAYSGNTIYF. The CDR3 DNA sequence: TGCGCCAGCAGCGACGGCGCTTACTCTGGAAACACCATATATTTT.

The chain employs TRBV11-2 and TRBJ1-6, with D perhaps TRBD1 (6 bases). Per germline, CDR1 SGHAT and CDR2 FQNNGV. The V gene lost 0 bases and the J gene lost 5 bases, with 8 bases spanning the gap. The CDR3 has 15 residues. The CDR3 DNA sequence: TGTGCCAGCAGCTTAGAGGACAGAAATAATTCACCCCTCCACTTT. It specifies CASSLEDRNNSPLHF.

The chain recombines TRBV4-2 with TRBJ1-1, with 7 bases matching TRBD1. Germline V lookup: CDR1 LGHNA, CDR2 YNFKEQ. The V gene end was trimmed by 0 bases and the J gene end by 0 bases; junction bases not matched to a gene: 10. The CDR3 has 18 residues. This CDR3 reads CASSQEVMFRGLNTEAFF. DNA of the CDR3: TGTGCCAGCAGCCAAGAGGTGATGTTTAGGGGGCTGAACACTGAAGCTTTCTTT.